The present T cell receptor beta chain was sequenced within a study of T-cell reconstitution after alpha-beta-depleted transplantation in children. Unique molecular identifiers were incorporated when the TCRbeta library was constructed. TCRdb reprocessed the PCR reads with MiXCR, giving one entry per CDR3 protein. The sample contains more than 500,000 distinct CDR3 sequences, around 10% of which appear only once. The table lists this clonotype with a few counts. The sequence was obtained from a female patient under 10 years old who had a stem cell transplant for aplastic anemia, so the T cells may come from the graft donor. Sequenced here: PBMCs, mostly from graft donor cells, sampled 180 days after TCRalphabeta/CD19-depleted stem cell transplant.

The CDR3 DNA is TGCAGTGCTAGAGATTGGGTCGAGGGAGCGAGCACAGATACGCAGTATTTT. Its protein product is CSARDWVEGASTDTQYF. V is TRBV20-1 and J is TRBJ2-3; tentatively, D is TRBD2 (5 bases). V was cut by 0 bases and J by 0 bases, with 16 bases left in between. Germline V lookup: CDR1 DFQATT, CDR2 SNEGSKA (reference sequence). The CDR3 covers 17 residues.